This entry lists 16 T cell receptor beta chains sequenced from one sample in a study of T cell responses to AZD1222 COVID-19 vaccine. Produced via immunoSEQ multiplex PCR; TCRdb's table is partial and in-frame only. The table lists 110,000 or so clones, roughly nine tenths of them singletons. The material sequenced was peripheral blood, taken on day 0 of AZD1222 vaccination. The receptors come from an adult in good health.

This clone was detected only once. The genes are TRBV7-2 and TRBJ2-7; no clear D gene. Trimming stripped 5 bases from V and 3 bases from J, with 11 bases between. Germline loops: CDR1 SGHTA, CDR2 FQGNSA. The CDR3 consists of 13 residues. CDR3 region: CASSNSLIYEQYF. CDR3 nucleotides: TGTGCCAGCAGCAACTCATTAATCTACGAGCAGTACTTC.

This clone was detected only once. V usage is TRBV10-3 and J usage is TRBJ1-3; TRBD1 matches at 7 bases. The CDR3 consists of 14 residues. Germline CDR1 ENHRY, CDR2 SYGVKD. V lost 7 bases and J lost 1; bases outside the gene matches: 4. The CDR3 coding sequence is TGTGCCATCAACTCAGGGGGATCTGGAAACACCATATATTTT. Its protein is CAINSGGSGNTIYF.

The chain employs TRBV25-1 and TRBJ1-1; D remains ambiguous. From germline, CDR1 is MGHDK and CDR2 SYGVNS. V gave up 0 bases and J gave up 10 bases, with 12 bases separating them. The CDR3 spans 13 residues. CDR3 residues: CASSEYLAAVAFF. In DNA, the CDR3 is TGTGCCAGCAGTGAATATCTAGCGGCGGTAGCTTTCTTT. The variable domain in full, completed from reference TRBV25-1 and TRBJ1-1, reads EADIYQTPRYLVIGTGKKITLECSQTMGHDKMYWYQQDPGMELHLIHYSYGVNSTEKGDLSSESTVSRIRTEHFPLTLESARPSHTSQYLCASSEYLAAVAFFGQGTRLTVV.

The V gene is TRBV5-1, the J gene TRBJ1-2; no reliable D call. Germline lookup yields CDR1 SGHRS and CDR2 YFSETQ. V lost 0 bases and J 6 bases, leaving 15 bases between the germline ends. This CDR3 comprises 15 residues. Here the CDR3 reads CASSLVGDYRDGYTF. DNA for the CDR3: TGCGCCAGCAGCTTGGTCGGAGATTATCGGGATGGCTACACCTTC.

V gene TRBV28 combines with J gene TRBJ1-5; D unclear. Trimming took 1 base from V and 2 from J, leaving 6 bases between them. CDR1 MDHEN and CDR2 SYDVKM come from the germline V gene. The CDR3 consists of 14 residues. CDR3 nucleotides: TGTGCCAGCAGTTTATCGGGCGGCAATCAGCCCCAGCATTTT. Translation: CASSLSGGNQPQHF.

V usage is TRBV12-5 and J usage is TRBJ1-3; weak D call: TRBD1 (6 bases). This CDR3 region has 17 residues. With 4 bases removed from V and 0 bases from J, the gap between germline ends came to 16 bases. Germline values: CDR1 LGHNT, CDR2 FRNRAP. Here the CDR3 reads CASGSISTGSSGNTIYF. CDR3 DNA: TGTGCTAGTGGTTCGATCTCGACAGGTTCCTCTGGAAACACCATATATTTT.

This chain links TRBV28 with TRBJ2-5, with D possibly matching TRBD1 (6 bases). This CDR3 is 14 amino acids long. The ends were cut back, 2 bases at V and 5 bases at J, with 12 bases in the middle. Germline values: CDR1 MDHEN, CDR2 SYDVKM. DNA of the CDR3: TGTGCCAGCAGTTTAACGGGACACGGGGAGACCCAGTACTTC. Its protein product is CASSLTGHGETQYF.

The rearrangement joins TRBV19 to TRBJ1-3; maybe TRBD1 (5 bases). The CDR3 extends over 15 amino acids. From germline, CDR1 is LNHDA and CDR2 SQIVND (reference sequence). V was shortened by 4 bases and J by 2 bases, with 12 bases between the two germline ends. The CDR3 region is CASSRDRQPGNTIYF. CDR3 DNA sequence: TGTGCCAGTAGTAGAGACAGACAACCTGGAAACACCATATATTTT.

The rearrangement uses TRBV5-1 and TRBJ1-4, with D perhaps TRBD1 (6 bases). V shed 1 base and J shed 5 bases, with 12 bases lying between them. This CDR3 has 15 amino acids. CDR1 is SGHRS, CDR2 YFSETQ, per germline. DNA for the CDR3: TGCGCCAGCAGCTTGTCTGGGACATCGAATGAAAAACTGTTTTTT. This translates into CASSLSGTSNEKLFF.

The chain recombines TRBV6-5 with TRBJ1-2; D is ambiguous. In germline, CDR1 is MNHEY, CDR2 SVGAGI. Trimming left V 8 bases short and J 5 bases short, with 12 bases between. The CDR3 sequence is 12 residues long. The CDR3 loop reads CASRGEIYGYTF. The CDR3 region has the DNA TGTGCCAGCCGAGGAGAGATTTATGGCTACACCTTC.

CDR3: CASSGLLGNQPQHF. The CDR3 DNA is TGTGCCAGCAGTGGATTGCTGGGCAATCAGCCCCAGCATTTT. V usage is TRBV2 and J usage is TRBJ1-5; no reliable D call. The CDR3 is made up of 14 amino acids. In germline, CDR1 is SNHLY, CDR2 FYNNEI. Trimming left V 4 bases short and J 2 bases short, with 9 bases between.

The chain recombines TRBV15 with TRBJ2-7, with D possibly matching TRBD1 (5 bases). Trimming removed 3 bases at V and 2 bases at J, with 17 bases between. The germline V gene encodes CDR1 LNHNV and CDR2 YYDKDF (reference sequence). The CDR3 length is 16 residues. This CDR3 reads CATSREGVAGPYEQYF. CDR3 nucleotide sequence: TGTGCCACCAGCAGGGAAGGGGTGGCAGGGCCCTACGAGCAGTACTTC.

V is TRBV3-1 (or the pseudogene TRBV3-2) and J is TRBJ2-2, with 7 bases aligning to TRBD2. The CDR3 consists of 17 residues. In germline, CDR1 is LGHDT, CDR2 YNNKEL (reference sequence). V lost 0 bases, J lost 6 bases, and 10 bases stayed unmatched. CDR3 residues: CASSQDSGGGSAGELFF. As DNA, the CDR3 is TGTGCCAGCAGCCAAGATTCCGGGGGAGGGTCAGCCGGGGAGCTGTTTTTT.

This chain uses TRBV11-2 with TRBJ2-3, with D hard to call. Trimming pared 9 bases from V and 2 bases from J, leaving 15 bases between. Germline loops: CDR1 SGHAT, CDR2 FQNNGV. This CDR3 region has 14 residues. The CDR3 loop reads CASEVGQTTDTQYF. CDR3 nucleotides: TGTGCCAGTGAGGTAGGGCAGACCACAGATACGCAGTATTTT.

CDR3 in amino acids: CASSSAAYGYTF. As DNA, the CDR3 is TGTGCCAGCAGCTCAGCGGCCTATGGCTACACCTTC. The J gene is TRBJ1-2, the V gene TRBV28; no clear D gene. The V gene's germline CDR1 is MDHEN and CDR2 SYDVKM. V was trimmed by 6 bases and J by 4 bases, leaving 9 bases between them. CDR3 length: 12 residues.

The rearrangement joins TRBV6-5 to TRBJ2-5; 7 nucleotides align to TRBD1. Trimming took 5 bases from V and 2 from J; bases not matched to a gene: 8. The length of the CDR3 is 15 residues. CDR1 is MNHEY, CDR2 SVGAGI, per germline. CDR3 amino acids: CASSPQGLVQETQYF. CDR3 coding DNA: TGTGCCAGCAGTCCACAGGGGTTGGTACAAGAGACCCAGTACTTC.